This T cell receptor (beta chain) appears in the sequencing data of a study of beta chain features in type 1 diabetes. TCRB transcripts that were expressed got sequenced, as all of the isolated RNA had been reverse transcribed. Repertoires were generated with immunoSEQ multiplex PCR, while TCRdb's copy carries only in-frame clones and drops some. The table has around 280,000 clones, about 8.5% seen once; the top ten hold approximately 0.93%. Study observations and caveats: For type 1 diabetes patients, VDJ junctions showed fewer insertions and more deletions.

This clone was recorded a few times. Its antigen is unidentified. Sorting of CD4+ naive, central memory, regulatory and stem cell-like memory cells was performed via CD45RO/CCR7/CD25/CD127/CD95/CD27. The sample was central memory CD4+ T cells from blood. The TCR was taken from a woman younger than 35 in good health.

The CDR3 region has the DNA TGCAGCATTGGGGACGGGGGCGCGATGTTTTTT. Its translation is CSIGDGGAMFF. The chain employs TRBV29-1 and TRBJ1-4, with D possibly matching TRBD1 (6 bases). The CDR3 is 11 residues long. Germline lookup yields CDR1 SQVTM and CDR2 ANQGSEA. V was trimmed by 8 bases and J by 15 bases, leaving 19 bases between them.